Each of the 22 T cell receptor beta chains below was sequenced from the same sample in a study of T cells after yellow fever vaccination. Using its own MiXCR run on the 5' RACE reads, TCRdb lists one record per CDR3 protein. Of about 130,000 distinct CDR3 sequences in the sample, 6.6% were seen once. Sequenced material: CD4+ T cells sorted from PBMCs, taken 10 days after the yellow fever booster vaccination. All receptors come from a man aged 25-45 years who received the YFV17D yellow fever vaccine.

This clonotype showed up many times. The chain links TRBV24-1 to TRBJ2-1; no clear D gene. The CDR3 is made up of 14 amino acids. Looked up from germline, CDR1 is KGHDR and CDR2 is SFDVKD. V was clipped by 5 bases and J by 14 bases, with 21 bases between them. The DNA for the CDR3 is TGTGCCACCAGTGTCCCCCCGAGCCGGCCCCAAGAGTTCTTC. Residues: CATSVPPSRPQEFF.

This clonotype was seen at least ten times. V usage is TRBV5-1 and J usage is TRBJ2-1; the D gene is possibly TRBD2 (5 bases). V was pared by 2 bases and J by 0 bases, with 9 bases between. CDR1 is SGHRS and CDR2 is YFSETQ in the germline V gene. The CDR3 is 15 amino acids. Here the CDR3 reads CASSFPSFSYNEQFF. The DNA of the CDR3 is TGCGCCAGCAGCTTTCCTAGCTTCTCCTACAATGAGCAGTTCTTC.

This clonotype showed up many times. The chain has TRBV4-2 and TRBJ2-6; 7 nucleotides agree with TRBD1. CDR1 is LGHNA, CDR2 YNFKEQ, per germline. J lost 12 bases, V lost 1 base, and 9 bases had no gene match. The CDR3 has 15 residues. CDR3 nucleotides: TGTGCCAGCAGCCAAGTTAGAGGGGGCTTTGCCGTCCTGACTTTC. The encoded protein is CASSQVRGGFAVLTF.

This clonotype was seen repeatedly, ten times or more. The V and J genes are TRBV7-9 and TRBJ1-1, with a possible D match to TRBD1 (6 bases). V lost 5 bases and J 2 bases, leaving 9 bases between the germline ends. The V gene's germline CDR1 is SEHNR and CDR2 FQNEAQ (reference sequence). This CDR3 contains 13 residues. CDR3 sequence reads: CASSQQGNTEAFF. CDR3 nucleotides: TGTGCCAGCAGCCAACAGGGTAACACTGAAGCTTTCTTT. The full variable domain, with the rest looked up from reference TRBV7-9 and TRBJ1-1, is DTGVSQNPRHKITKRGQNVTFRCDPISEHNRLYWYRQTLGQGPEFLTYFQNEAQLEKSRLLSDRFSAERPKGSFSTLEIQRTEQGDSAMYLCASSQQGNTEAFFGQGTRLTVV.

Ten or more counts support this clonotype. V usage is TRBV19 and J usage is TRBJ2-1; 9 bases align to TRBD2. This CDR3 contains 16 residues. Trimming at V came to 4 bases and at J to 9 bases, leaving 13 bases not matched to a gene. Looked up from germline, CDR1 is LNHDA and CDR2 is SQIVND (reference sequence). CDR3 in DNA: TGTGCCAGTAGTAGTCCCTCGTCTAGCGGGACGCTTGAGCAGTTCTTC. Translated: CASSSPSSSGTLEQFF.

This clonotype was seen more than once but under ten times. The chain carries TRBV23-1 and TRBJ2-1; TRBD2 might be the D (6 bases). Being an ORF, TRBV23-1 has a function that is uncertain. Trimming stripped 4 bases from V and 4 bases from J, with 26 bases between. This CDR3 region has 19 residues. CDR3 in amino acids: CASSPTPPFPGLVYNEQFF. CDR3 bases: TGCGCCAGCAGTCCAACACCTCCCTTCCCGGGACTTGTATACAATGAGCAGTTCTTC.

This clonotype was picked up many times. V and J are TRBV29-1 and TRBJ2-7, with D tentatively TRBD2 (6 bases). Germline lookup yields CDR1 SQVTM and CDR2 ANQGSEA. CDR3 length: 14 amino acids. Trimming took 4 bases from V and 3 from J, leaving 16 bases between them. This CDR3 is CSVGGRDSRYEQYF. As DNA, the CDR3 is TGCAGCGTTGGGGGCCGGGACTCCCGCTACGAGCAGTACTTC.

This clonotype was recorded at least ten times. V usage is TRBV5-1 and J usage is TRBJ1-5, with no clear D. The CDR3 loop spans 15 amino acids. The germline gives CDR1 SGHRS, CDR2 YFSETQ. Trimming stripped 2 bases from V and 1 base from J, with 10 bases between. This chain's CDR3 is CASSLSGVSNQPQHF. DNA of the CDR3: TGCGCCAGCAGCTTATCCGGGGTAAGCAATCAGCCCCAGCATTTT. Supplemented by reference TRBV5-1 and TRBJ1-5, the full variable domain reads KAGVTQTPRYLIKTRGQQVTLSCSPISGHRSVSWYQQTPGQGLQFLFEYFSETQRNKGNFPGRFSGRQFSNSRSEMNVSTLELGDSALYLCASSLSGVSNQPQHFGDGTRLSIL.

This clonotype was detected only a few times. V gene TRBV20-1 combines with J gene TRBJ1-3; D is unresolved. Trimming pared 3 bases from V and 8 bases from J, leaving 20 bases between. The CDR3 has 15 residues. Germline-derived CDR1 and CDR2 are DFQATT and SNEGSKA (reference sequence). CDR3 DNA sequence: TGCAGTGCTAGGGACCGACCGCTCGGGATAGACACCATATATTTT. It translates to CSARDRPLGIDTIYF.

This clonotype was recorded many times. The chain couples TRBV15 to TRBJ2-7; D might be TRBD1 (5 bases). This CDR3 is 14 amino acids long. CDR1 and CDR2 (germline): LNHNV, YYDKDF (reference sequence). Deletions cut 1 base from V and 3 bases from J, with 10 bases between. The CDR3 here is CATSRGRAGYEQYF. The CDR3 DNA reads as TGTGCCACCAGCAGAGGCAGGGCAGGCTACGAGCAGTACTTC.

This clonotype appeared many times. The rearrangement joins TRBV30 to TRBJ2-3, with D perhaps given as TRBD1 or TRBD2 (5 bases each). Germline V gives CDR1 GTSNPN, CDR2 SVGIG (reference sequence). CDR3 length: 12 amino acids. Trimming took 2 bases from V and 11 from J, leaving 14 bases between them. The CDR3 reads CAWSPVRGLQYF. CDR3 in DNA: TGTGCCTGGAGTCCGGTGAGGGGCCTGCAGTATTTT.

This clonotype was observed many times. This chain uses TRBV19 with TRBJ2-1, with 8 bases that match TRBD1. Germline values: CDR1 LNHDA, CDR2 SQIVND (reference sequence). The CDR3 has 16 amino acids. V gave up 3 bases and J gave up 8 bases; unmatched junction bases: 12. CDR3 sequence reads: CASSISQGARYYEQFF. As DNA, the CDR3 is TGTGCCAGTAGTATTAGTCAGGGGGCGCGATACTATGAGCAGTTCTTC.

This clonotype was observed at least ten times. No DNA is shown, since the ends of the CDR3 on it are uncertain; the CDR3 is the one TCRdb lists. CDR3 residues: CASSQVGKGNYF. V usage is TRBV3-1 and J usage is TRBJ2-7. Including both end residues, the CDR3 is 12 amino acids long. Germline V lookup: CDR1 LGHDT, CDR2 YNNKEL (reference sequence).

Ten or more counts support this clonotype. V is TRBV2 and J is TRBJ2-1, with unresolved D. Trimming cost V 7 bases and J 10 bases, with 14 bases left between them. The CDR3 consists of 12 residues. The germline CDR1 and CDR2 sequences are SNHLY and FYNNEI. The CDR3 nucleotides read TGTGCCAGCACCCTCGGTCTAGGGGAGCAGTTCTTC. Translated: CASTLGLGEQFF.

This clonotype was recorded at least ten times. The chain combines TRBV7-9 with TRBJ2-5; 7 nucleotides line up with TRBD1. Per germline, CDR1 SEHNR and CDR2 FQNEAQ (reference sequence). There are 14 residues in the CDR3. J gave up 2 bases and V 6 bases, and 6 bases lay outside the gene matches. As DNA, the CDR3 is TGTGCCAGCAGTGATAGGGGGCCGCAAGAGACCCAGTACTTC. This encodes CASSDRGPQETQYF.

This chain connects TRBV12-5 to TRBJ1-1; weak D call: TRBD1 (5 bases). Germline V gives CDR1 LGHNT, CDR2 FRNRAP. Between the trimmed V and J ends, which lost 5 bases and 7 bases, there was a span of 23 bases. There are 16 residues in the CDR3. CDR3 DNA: TGTGCTAGTGGTCCATCTCAGGGACCGAGGACCAATGAAGCTTTCTTT. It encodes CASGPSQGPRTNEAFF.

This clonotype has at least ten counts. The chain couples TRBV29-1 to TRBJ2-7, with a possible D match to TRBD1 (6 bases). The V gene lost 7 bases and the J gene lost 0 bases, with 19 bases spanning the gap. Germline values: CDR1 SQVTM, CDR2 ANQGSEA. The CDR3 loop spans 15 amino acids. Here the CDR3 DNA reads TGCAGCGCCGTTATGACAGGCTCTTTCTCCTACGAGCAGTACTTC. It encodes CSAVMTGSFSYEQYF.

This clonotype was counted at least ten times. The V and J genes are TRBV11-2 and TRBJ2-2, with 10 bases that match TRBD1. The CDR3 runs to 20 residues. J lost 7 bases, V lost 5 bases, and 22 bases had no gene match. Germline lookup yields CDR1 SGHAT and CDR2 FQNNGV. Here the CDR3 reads CASSPRPISDDRGHGGELFF. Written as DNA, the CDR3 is TGTGCCAGCAGCCCCCGACCTATTTCTGATGACAGGGGGCATGGCGGGGAGCTGTTTTTT.

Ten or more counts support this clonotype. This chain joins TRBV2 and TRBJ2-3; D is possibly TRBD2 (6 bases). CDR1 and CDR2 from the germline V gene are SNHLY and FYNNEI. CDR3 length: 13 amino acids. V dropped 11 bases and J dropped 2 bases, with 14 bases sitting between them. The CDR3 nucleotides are TGTGCCGGAGGGACTCACCACACAGATACGCAGTATTTT. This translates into CAGGTHHTDTQYF. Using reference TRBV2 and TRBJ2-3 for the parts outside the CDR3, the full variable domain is EPEVTQTPSHQVTQMGQEVILRCVPISNHLYFYWYRQILGQKVEFLVSFYNNEISEKSEIFDDQFSVERPDGSNFTLKIRSTKLEDSAMYFCAGGTHHTDTQYFGPGTRLTVL.

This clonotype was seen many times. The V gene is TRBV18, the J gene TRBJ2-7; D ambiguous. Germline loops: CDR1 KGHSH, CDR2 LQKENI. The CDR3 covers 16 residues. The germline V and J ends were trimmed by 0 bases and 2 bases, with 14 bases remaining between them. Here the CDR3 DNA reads TGTGCCAGCTCACCACCCGGGCAGCTAAACGCCTACGAGCAGTACTTC. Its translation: CASSPPGQLNAYEQYF.

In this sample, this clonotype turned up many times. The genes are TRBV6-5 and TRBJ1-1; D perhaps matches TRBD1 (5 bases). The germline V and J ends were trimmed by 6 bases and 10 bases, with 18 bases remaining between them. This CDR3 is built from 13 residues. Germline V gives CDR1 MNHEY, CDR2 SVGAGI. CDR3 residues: CASSPGQVGRAFF. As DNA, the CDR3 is TGTGCCAGCAGCCCGGGGCAGGTGGGGCGAGCTTTCTTT.

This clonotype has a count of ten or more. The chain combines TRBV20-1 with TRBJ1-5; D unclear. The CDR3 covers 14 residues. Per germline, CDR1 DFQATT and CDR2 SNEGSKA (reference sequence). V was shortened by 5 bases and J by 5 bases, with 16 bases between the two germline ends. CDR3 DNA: TGCAGTGCTGGGCCGAAGGGAAGGTATCAGCCCCAGCATTTT. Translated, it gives CSAGPKGRYQPQHF.